The table lists the clone carrying this T cell receptor (beta chain) with a few counts. No antigen is known for it. TCRdb analysed the reads with MiXCR anew, one entry per CDR3 protein. The data show hundreds of thousands of distinct CDR3 sequences, about 9.1% seen once. The data originate from a study of T cell repertoires in cytomegalovirus infection. Study-wide results and caveats: The ex vivo response showed dominance by HLA-C-restricted CMV-specific TCR beta clonotypes.

This CDR3 spans 14 amino acids. Between the trimmed V and J ends, which lost 3 bases and 0 bases, there was a span of 9 bases. The sequenced material came from PBMCs. This receptor was taken from a human donor in good health (CMV status not recorded). Some clones in this sample may be carry-over from other donors' samples. The chain recombines TRBV12-3 or TRBV12-4 with TRBJ2-7; perhaps TRBD2 as D (7 bases). The CDR3: CASSFGGPSYEQYF. DNA of the CDR3: TGTGCCAGCAGTTTCGGGGGGCCCTCCTACGAGCAGTACTTC.